This note documents a single TCR beta chain sequence. Its specificity is not known. This CDR3 contains 15 residues. The germline V and J ends were trimmed by 7 bases and 3 bases, with 15 bases remaining between them. CDR1 SEHNR and CDR2 FQNEAQ come from the germline V gene (reference sequence). The data belong to a study of glioma-infiltrating T cells. Study-wide results and limits: Very few CDR3 sequences were shared between tissue and blood. Non-neoplastic patients had below-expected tissue-blood divergence, while all gliomas exceeded expectation.

Using RNA template, CDR3s of TCR alpha and beta were amplified with iRepertoire arm-PCR. TCRdb recomputed calls from the multiplex PCR reads with MiXCR, one row per CDR3 protein. The sample includes roughly 100,000 distinct CDR3 sequences, less than 30% of them seen just once. The chain carries TRBV7-9 and TRBJ2-2, with D possibly TRBD1 on 6 matching bases. Sequenced: glioma tissue, nonneoplastic brain tissue, or PBMCs (not recorded which). This receptor was identified in a human donor with low-grade glioma or glioblastoma, undergoing nonglioma brain surgery, or in good health (not recorded which). The CDR3 DNA follows: TGTGCCAGCAAGTTCGGGACATATCACACCGGGGAGCTGTTTTTT. The encoded protein is CASKFGTYHTGELFF.